Listed below are T cell receptor beta chains from one sample, sequenced in a study of preoperative IRX-2 immunotherapy in early breast cancer. Libraries were prepared by immunoSEQ multiplex PCR; TCRdb keeps only in-frame clonotypes and omits some of them. The table has around 24,000 clones, roughly four fifths seen once. The starting material was lymph node tissue, obtained after IRX-2 immunotherapy. These receptors all stem from a human donor with breast cancer. Each CDR3 is given with its conserved first and last residue. The D gene is left open where the match is weak. Where a row states a size, it is once, few, many or the class of an expanded clone; other rows omit it.

V gene	D gene	CDR3 length	clone size	J gene	CDR3 DNA	CDR3 protein
TRBV11-3	-	16	-	TRBJ2-7	TGTGCCAGCAGCTTGGAACGTCGGTCCACCTCCTACGAGCAGTACTTC	CASSLERRSTSYEQYF
TRBV19	-	14	-	TRBJ1-1	TGTGCCAGTAAACGACAGGAGTCGGCCACTGAAGCTTTCTTT	CASKRQESATEAFF
TRBV5-1	TRBD1	14	-	TRBJ2-3	TGCGCCAGCAGCTTGGCAGGGGGCGAGGATACGCAGTATTTT	CASSLAGGEDTQYF
TRBV6-8	-	15	once	TRBJ1-1	TGTGCCAGCAGTTACTCGGGACGGACTAACACTGAAGCTTTCTTT	CASSYSGRTNTEAFF
TRBV7-8	-	14	-	TRBJ1-3	TGTGCCAGCAGCCCGACAGGAACTGGAAACACCATATATTTT	CASSPTGTGNTIYF
TRBV5-1	TRBD2	14	-	TRBJ2-3	TGCGCCAGCAGACTGGGACTAGCGGAACATACGCAGTATTTT	CASRLGLAEHTQYF
TRBV6-8	TRBD1	15	-	TRBJ1-2	TGTGCCAGCAGGGACAGGTACTTATTGTTGGATGGCTACACCTTC	CASRDRYLLLDGYTF
TRBV12-5	TRBD1	15	-	TRBJ2-2	TGTGCTAGATTCCTCGGGGACAGGGATGCCGGGGAGCTGTTTTTT	CARFLGDRDAGELFF
TRBV6-8	-	16	-	TRBJ1-1	TGTGCCAGCAGTTACCCTACTAAGGCCGGGGGGACTGAAGCTTTCTTT	CASSYPTKAGGTEAFF
TRBV7-7	TRBD1	16	-	TRBJ2-3	TGTGCCAGCAGCTCCTCACAGGGGGGTGTCACAGATACGCAGTATTTT	CASSSSQGGVTDTQYF
TRBV11-3	TRBD2	17	-	TRBJ2-1	TGTGCCAGCAGCTTTAAGTTAACTAGCGGGATTGGGGATGAGCAGTTCTTC	CASSFKLTSGIGDEQFF
TRBV29-1	-	15	-	TRBJ2-3	TGCAGCGTTGTTTTTCGCGCCCCCGATGTGGATACGCAGTATTTT	CSVVFRAPDVDTQYF
TRBV19	TRBD2	15	few	TRBJ2-1	TGTGCCAGTTCCCTACTAGCGGGAGGGTACAATGAGCAGTTCTTC	CASSLLAGGYNEQFF
TRBV11-3	-	14	-	TRBJ2-7	TGTGCCAGCAGCTTTGGACAACCAGGCGACGAGCAGTACTTC	CASSFGQPGDEQYF
TRBV6-8	TRBD2	16	-	TRBJ2-3	TGTGTCACCCTCGGGGGACTAGCGGGAAGCACAGATACGCAGTATTTT	CVTLGGLAGSTDTQYF
TRBV15	TRBD1	14	-	TRBJ2-5	TGTGCCACCAGCCCAAAACAGGGGCAAGAGACCCAGTACTTC	CATSPKQGQETQYF
TRBV30	TRBD2	13	-	TRBJ2-1	TGTGCCTGGGCGGGAGAAGGTTTTGATGAGCAGTTCTTC	CAWAGEGFDEQFF
TRBV7-1	TRBD1	13	-	TRBJ2-7	TGTGCCACCGTTGTACAGGGGGCGAAAGAGCAGTACTTC	CATVVQGAKEQYF
TRBV19	TRBD2	15	-	TRBJ2-1	TGTGCCAGTAGGACGTCTAGCGGACAATACAATGAGCAGTTCTTC	CASRTSSGQYNEQFF
TRBV11-3	TRBD1	15	medium-sized	TRBJ2-3	TGTGCCAGCAGCCCGGGGGGACAGGGGTCAGATACGCAGTATTTT	CASSPGGQGSDTQYF
TRBV6-8	TRBD2	15	-	TRBJ2-7	TGTGCCAGCGCGATTACCGGGACTAGTCACAACGAGCAGTACTTC	CASAITGTSHNEQYF
TRBV11-1	-	16	-	TRBJ2-1	TGTGCCAGCAGCTTATTAATAGCCAGCTCCTACAATGAGCAGTTCTTC	CASSLLIASSYNEQFF
TRBV28	TRBD2	15	-	TRBJ2-2	TGTGCCAGCAGTTCGCCGACTAGCGAAGGCGGGGAGCTGTTTTTT	CASSSPTSEGGELFF
TRBV6-8	-	14	few	TRBJ1-5	TGTGCCAGCAGTTACATGAACAGCAATCAGCCCCAGCATTTT	CASSYMNSNQPQHF
TRBV19	TRBD2	15	-	TRBJ2-5	TGTGCCAGTACTCCAGCGGGAGGGCCAGGAGAGACCCAGTACTTC	CASTPAGGPGETQYF
TRBV6-8	-	15	-	TRBJ1-2	TGTGCCAGCAGTTACTCAGGCGGCAGCCTCTATGGCTACACCTTC	CASSYSGGSLYGYTF
TRBV6-8	TRBD2	15	-	TRBJ2-7	TGTGCCAGCAGGACACGGGGGGGAAGGGCCTACGAGCAGTACTTC	CASRTRGGRAYEQYF
TRBV6-8	-	12	-	TRBJ2-1	TGTGCCAGCAACGGAGGGTACAATGAGCAGTTCTTC	CASNGGYNEQFF
TRBV19	-	16	once	TRBJ1-2	TGTGCCAGTAGTATTTCGGGCGGGCCAGCTAACTATGGCTACACCTTC	CASSISGGPANYGYTF
TRBV22-1	-	13	-	TRBJ2-3	TGTGCCAGCAGATCTTGGACTACAGATACGCAGTATTTT	CASRSWTTDTQYF
TRBV4-1	-	16	few	TRBJ2-3	TGCGCCAGCAGCCCCGGGACCGCGCCACGCACAGATACGCAGTATTTT	CASSPGTAPRTDTQYF
TRBV18	-	13	few	TRBJ1-5	TGTGCCAGCTCACCAAATCCCAATCAGCCCCAGCATTTT	CASSPNPNQPQHF
TRBV18	-	12	-	TRBJ2-1	TGTGCCAGCTCAAACGACAGGGAGGCGCAGTTCTTC	CASSNDREAQFF
TRBV19	-	16	-	TRBJ1-4	TGTGCCAGTACCCTCGGGCGGGATAAGACTAATGAAAAACTGTTTTTT	CASTLGRDKTNEKLFF
TRBV6-7	-	16	-	TRBJ2-3	TGTGCCAGCAGTTACCTCGGGGGCGGGAGCACAGATACGCAGTATTTT	CASSYLGGGSTDTQYF
TRBV30	-	13	-	TRBJ2-3	TGTGCCTGGAGACCACACGGTATTGGTACGCAGTATTTT	CAWRPHGIGTQYF
TRBV29-1	-	12	-	TRBJ1-1	TGCAGCGTTGGGCCAGGGAGTACTGAAGCTTTCTTT	CSVGPGSTEAFF
TRBV11-3	-	14	medium-sized	TRBJ1-2	TGTGCCAGCAGCTTGAGGCAGGGGACGTATGGCTACACCTTC	CASSLRQGTYGYTF